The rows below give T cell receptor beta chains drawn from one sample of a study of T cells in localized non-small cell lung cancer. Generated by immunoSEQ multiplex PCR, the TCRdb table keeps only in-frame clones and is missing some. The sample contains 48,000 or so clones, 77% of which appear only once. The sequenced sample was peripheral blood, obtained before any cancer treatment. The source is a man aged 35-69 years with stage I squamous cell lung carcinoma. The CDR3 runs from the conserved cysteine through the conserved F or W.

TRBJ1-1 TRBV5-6 CASSLGEVRNTEAFF
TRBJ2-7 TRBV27 CASSLSNPGQGLGEQYF
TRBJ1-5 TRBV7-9 CASSLQVGQPQHF
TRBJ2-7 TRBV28 CASKQGYEQYF
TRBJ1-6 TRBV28 CASSFPLWNSPLHF
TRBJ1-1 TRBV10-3 CAITTGDTEAFF
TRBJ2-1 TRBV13 CASSLEGLPGNEQFF
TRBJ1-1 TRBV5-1 CASSTGTVRTEAFF
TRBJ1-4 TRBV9 CASSRDRGTGDNEKLFF
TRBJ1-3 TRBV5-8 CASSSRDSFTGNTIYF
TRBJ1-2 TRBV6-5 CASSYGSRGKHGYTF
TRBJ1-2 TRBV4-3 CASSQDLNSYGYTF
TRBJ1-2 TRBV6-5 CASSYDGYTF
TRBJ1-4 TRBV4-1 CASSPPDVVGEKLFF
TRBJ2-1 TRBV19 CASSKGTDTREQFF
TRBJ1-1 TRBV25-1 CASSAGQVQMNTEAFF
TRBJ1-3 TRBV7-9 CASSPGQKESSGNTIYF
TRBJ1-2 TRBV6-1 CASSEGQGEYGYTF
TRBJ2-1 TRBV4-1 CASSLSGDSYNEQFF
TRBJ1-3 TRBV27 CASSLEGTGGSGNTIYF
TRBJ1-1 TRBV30 CAGLGGRRWEAFF
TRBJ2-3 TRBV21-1 CASSNSPGTALTDTQYF
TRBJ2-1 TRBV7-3 CASSSRQGATYNEQFF
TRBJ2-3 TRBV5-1 CASWGAQSTDTQYF
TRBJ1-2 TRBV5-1 CASSFTGTGGNGYTF
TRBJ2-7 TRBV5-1 CASSPASGEYEQYF
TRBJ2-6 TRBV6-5 CASRKFGANVLTF
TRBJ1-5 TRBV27 CASRLRGEVGNQPQHF
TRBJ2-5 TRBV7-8 CASSLAAIQETQYF
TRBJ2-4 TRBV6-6 CAIEDSPNIQYF
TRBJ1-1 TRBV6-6 CASRQGASEAFF
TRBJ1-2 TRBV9 CARQGMGNYGYTF
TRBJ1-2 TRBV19 CASSSTGEEVYGYTF
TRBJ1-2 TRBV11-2 CASSLDMTETSGYTF
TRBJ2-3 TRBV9 CASSVTVDTQYF
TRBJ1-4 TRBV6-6 CASSLGATNEKLFF
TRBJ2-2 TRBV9 CASSPGTGGELFF
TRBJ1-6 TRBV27 CASGSGTAREF
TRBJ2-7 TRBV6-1 CASTQSYEQYF
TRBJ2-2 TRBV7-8 CASSFSTGENGELFF
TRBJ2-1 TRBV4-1 CASSQVDLGFSYNEQFF